Listed below are T cell receptor beta chains from one sample, sequenced in a study of response to subunit inactivated influenza vaccine. TCRdb re-derived calls from the RT-PCR reads in MiXCR, one entry per CDR3 protein. The sample carries roughly 780,000 distinct CDR3 sequences, about a fifth recorded once. The sample here was PBMCs from blood, taken 5 to 6 days after vaccination. These receptors were obtained from a man aged 50 or older who received an inactivated influenza vaccine. Both conserved end residues are part of each CDR3. D genes are given only for firm matches. Rows may omit the clone size; those that give it use once, few, many or a size class.

v_gene: TRBV29-1; j_gene: TRBJ2-7; d_gene: TRBD2; abundance: many; CDR3aa: CSVESGRDSTYEQYF; CDR3nt: TGCAGCGTTGAAAGCGGGAGGGATTCCACCTACGAGCAGTACTTC
v_gene: TRBV4-2; j_gene: TRBJ2-1; d_gene: -; abundance: few; CDR3aa: CASSRVNNEQFF; CDR3nt: TGTGCCAGCAGCCGAGTAAACAATGAGCAGTTCTTC
v_gene: TRBV12-3/TRBV12-4; j_gene: TRBJ1-5; d_gene: -; abundance: -; CDR3aa: CASSQDPVGQPQHF; CDR3nt: TGTGCCAGCAGCCAAGACCCCGTCGGTCAGCCCCAGCATTTT
v_gene: TRBV10-1; j_gene: TRBJ2-5; d_gene: TRBD1; abundance: few; CDR3aa: CASSGAGQGQETQYF; CDR3nt: TGCGCCAGCAGTGGGGCGGGACAGGGACAAGAGACCCAGTACTTC
v_gene: TRBV4-3; j_gene: TRBJ2-3; d_gene: -; abundance: few; CDR3aa: CASSQEGVGSGTDTQYF; CDR3nt: TGCGCCAGCAGCCAAGAAGGGGTTGGTAGCGGCACAGATACGCAGTATTTT
v_gene: TRBV12-3/TRBV12-4; j_gene: TRBJ2-7; d_gene: TRBD2; abundance: many; CDR3aa: CASSLWSGGNYEQYF; CDR3nt: TGTGCCAGCAGTTTATGGAGCGGGGGGAACTACGAGCAGTACTTC
v_gene: TRBV11-2; j_gene: TRBJ2-2; d_gene: -; abundance: few; CDR3aa: CASSPQGQLGANTGELFF; CDR3nt: TGTGCCAGCAGCCCCCAGGGGCAGTTGGGCGCGAACACCGGGGAGCTGTTTTTT
v_gene: TRBV6-5; j_gene: TRBJ1-1; d_gene: -; abundance: -; CDR3aa: CASSYSILNTEAFF; CDR3nt: TGTGCCAGCAGTTACTCGATCCTGAACACTGAAGCTTTCTTT
v_gene: TRBV12-3/TRBV12-4; j_gene: TRBJ2-3; d_gene: -; abundance: many; CDR3aa: CASSFIAGSIDTQYF; CDR3nt: TGTGCCAGCAGTTTTATTGCAGGGAGTATAGATACGCAGTATTTT
v_gene: TRBV28; j_gene: TRBJ2-5; d_gene: -; abundance: -; CDR3aa: CASSLYLAAQETQYF; CDR3nt: TGTGCCAGCAGTTTATATTTAGCGGCCCAAGAGACCCAGTACTTC
v_gene: TRBV12-3/TRBV12-4; j_gene: TRBJ2-7; d_gene: -; abundance: -; CDR3aa: CASRGDNYEQYF; CDR3nt: TGTGCCAGCAGGGGTGATAACTACGAGCAGTACTTC
v_gene: TRBV29-1; j_gene: TRBJ2-5; d_gene: TRBD2; abundance: -; CDR3aa: CSVTSGAGETQYF; CDR3nt: TGCAGCGTTACTAGCGGGGCTGGGGAGACCCAGTACTTC
v_gene: TRBV20-1; j_gene: TRBJ1-6; d_gene: -; abundance: -; CDR3aa: CSAARTDNSPLHF; CDR3nt: TGCAGTGCCGCACGGACAGATAATTCACCCCTCCACTTT
v_gene: TRBV9; j_gene: TRBJ2-6; d_gene: TRBD1; abundance: -; CDR3aa: CASSVGLWTGSDGANVLTF; CDR3nt: TGTGCCAGCAGCGTAGGTTTGTGGACAGGATCGGATGGGGCCAACGTCCTGACTTTC
v_gene: TRBV20-1; j_gene: TRBJ2-7; d_gene: -; abundance: few; CDR3aa: CSANGGHLSYEQYF; CDR3nt: TGCAGTGCTAACGGGGGACACCTGAGCTACGAGCAGTACTTC
v_gene: TRBV29-1; j_gene: TRBJ2-3; d_gene: -; abundance: -; CDR3aa: CSVEAASTDTQYF; CDR3nt: TGCAGCGTTGAAGCGGCTAGCACAGATACGCAGTATTTT
v_gene: TRBV29-1; j_gene: TRBJ2-5; d_gene: TRBD1; abundance: few; CDR3aa: CSAGRQGQTQYF; CDR3nt: TGCAGCGCCGGTAGACAGGGACAGACCCAGTACTTC
v_gene: TRBV4-1; j_gene: TRBJ2-5; d_gene: TRBD1; abundance: -; CDR3aa: CASSQTGTGQETQYF; CDR3nt: TGCGCCAGCAGCCAAACCGGGACAGGCCAAGAGACCCAGTACTTC
v_gene: TRBV2; j_gene: TRBJ1-5; d_gene: -; abundance: many; CDR3aa: CASSEGGQPQHF; CDR3nt: TGTGCCAGCAGTGAAGGGGGTCAGCCCCAGCATTTT
v_gene: TRBV4-1; j_gene: TRBJ2-7; d_gene: TRBD2; abundance: -; CDR3aa: CASSQDQASGGYEQYF; CDR3nt: TGCGCCAGCAGCCAAGATCAGGCCAGCGGGGGCTACGAGCAGTACTTC
v_gene: TRBV13; j_gene: TRBJ1-2; d_gene: -; abundance: few; CDR3aa: CASSLGGGKDGYTF; CDR3nt: TGTGCCAGCAGCTTAGGAGGGGGTAAGGATGGCTACACCTTC
v_gene: TRBV4-2; j_gene: TRBJ2-1; d_gene: TRBD2; abundance: many; CDR3aa: CASSPGLAGGPPHNEQFF; CDR3nt: TGTGCCAGCAGCCCAGGACTAGCGGGAGGTCCACCTCACAATGAGCAGTTCTTC
v_gene: TRBV12-3/TRBV12-4; j_gene: TRBJ1-1; d_gene: -; abundance: few; CDR3aa: CASRGRGGWLDTEAFF; CDR3nt: TGTGCCAGCAGGGGGCGGGGGGGCTGGTTGGACACTGAAGCTTTCTTT
v_gene: TRBV20-1; j_gene: TRBJ2-5; d_gene: -; abundance: few; CDR3aa: CSAGFFQGIWRETQYF; CDR3nt: TGCAGTGCTGGCTTCTTCCAGGGGATTTGGAGAGAGACCCAGTACTTC
v_gene: TRBV29-1; j_gene: TRBJ1-2; d_gene: -; abundance: -; CDR3aa: CSVERDLNYGYTF; CDR3nt: TGCAGCGTTGAAAGGGACCTTAACTATGGCTACACCTTC
v_gene: TRBV5-1; j_gene: TRBJ2-5; d_gene: TRBD2; abundance: -; CDR3aa: CASTFWAGDTQETQYF; CDR3nt: TGCGCCAGCACCTTCTGGGCGGGAGATACCCAAGAGACCCAGTACTTC
v_gene: TRBV5-1; j_gene: TRBJ2-7; d_gene: -; abundance: -; CDR3aa: CASSFPGGPSREQYF; CDR3nt: TGCGCCAGCAGTTTCCCCGGGGGCCCCTCGAGGGAGCAGTACTTC
v_gene: TRBV19; j_gene: TRBJ1-5; d_gene: -; abundance: -; CDR3aa: CASTEGYGQPQHF; CDR3nt: TGTGCCAGTACAGAGGGGTATGGTCAGCCCCAGCATTTT
v_gene: TRBV18; j_gene: TRBJ1-6; d_gene: -; abundance: -; CDR3aa: CASSLQKAGGSPLHF; CDR3nt: TGTGCCAGCTCACTACAGAAGGCGGGAGGTTCACCCCTCCACTTT
v_gene: TRBV25-1; j_gene: TRBJ2-1; d_gene: -; abundance: -; CDR3aa: CASSDAGRYNEQFF; CDR3nt: TGTGCCAGCAGTGACGCGGGCCGGTACAATGAGCAGTTCTTC
v_gene: TRBV4-3; j_gene: TRBJ2-2; d_gene: TRBD2; abundance: -; CDR3aa: CASSPPLAGGFGELFF; CDR3nt: TGCGCCAGCAGCCCCCCACTAGCGGGAGGGTTCGGGGAGCTGTTTTTT
v_gene: TRBV27; j_gene: TRBJ2-1; d_gene: -; abundance: -; CDR3aa: CASERTGEGTYNEQFF; CDR3nt: TGTGCCAGCGAACGCACAGGGGAGGGGACCTACAATGAGCAGTTCTTC
v_gene: TRBV11-2; j_gene: TRBJ2-4; d_gene: TRBD1; abundance: -; CDR3aa: CASSLEPGRGHHIAKNIQYF; CDR3nt: TGTGCCAGCAGCTTAGAACCGGGCAGGGGGCACCACATAGCCAAAAACATTCAGTACTTC
v_gene: TRBV15; j_gene: TRBJ2-7; d_gene: -; abundance: -; CDR3aa: CATSRDHREILDEQYF; CDR3nt: TGTGCCACCAGCAGAGATCACAGGGAGATCTTGGACGAGCAGTACTTC
v_gene: TRBV11-2; j_gene: TRBJ1-6; d_gene: -; abundance: few; CDR3aa: CASSLNGKGYNSPLHF; CDR3nt: TGTGCCAGCAGCTTAAATGGGAAAGGGTATAATTCACCCCTCCACTTT
v_gene: TRBV5-6; j_gene: TRBJ2-5; d_gene: -; abundance: few; CDR3aa: CASSYGLGLQETQYF; CDR3nt: TGTGCCAGCAGCTACGGACTCGGCCTCCAAGAGACCCAGTACTTC
v_gene: TRBV3-1; j_gene: TRBJ2-5; d_gene: -; abundance: many; CDR3aa: CASSQGSGETQYF; CDR3nt: TGCGCCAGCAGCCAAGGATCGGGAGAGACCCAGTACTTC
v_gene: TRBV20-1; j_gene: TRBJ2-3; d_gene: -; abundance: -; CDR3aa: CSARDFSTDTQYF; CDR3nt: TGCAGTGCTAGAGATTTCAGCACAGATACGCAGTATTTT
v_gene: TRBV7-6; j_gene: TRBJ1-2; d_gene: TRBD1; abundance: -; CDR3aa: CASSPGTGGRSYGYTF; CDR3nt: TGTGCCAGCAGCCCCGGGACAGGGGGCAGGAGCTATGGCTACACCTTC
v_gene: TRBV11-1; j_gene: TRBJ2-7; d_gene: -; abundance: -; CDR3aa: CASSLERPDEQYF; CDR3nt: TGTGCCAGCAGCTTAGAGAGGCCAGATGAGCAGTACTTC
v_gene: TRBV20-1; j_gene: TRBJ1-5; d_gene: -; abundance: few; CDR3aa: CRRIRLGLRDSNQPQHF; CDR3nt: TGCAGGCGGATAAGACTTGGACTCAGAGATAGCAATCAGCCCCAGCATTTT
v_gene: TRBV7-6; j_gene: TRBJ2-3; d_gene: TRBD2; abundance: -; CDR3aa: CASSPSGGGSLSQYF; CDR3nt: TGTGCCAGCAGCCCAAGCGGGGGGGGTTCTCTCTCGCAGTATTTT
v_gene: TRBV6-1; j_gene: TRBJ2-7; d_gene: TRBD1; abundance: -; CDR3aa: CASSRDGQGHEQYF; CDR3nt: TGTGCCAGCAGTAGAGACGGACAGGGTCACGAGCAGTACTTC
v_gene: TRBV5-6; j_gene: TRBJ2-7; d_gene: TRBD2; abundance: -; CDR3aa: CASSLAALAGNVYEQYF; CDR3nt: TGTGCCAGCAGCTTGGCAGCGCTAGCGGGGAATGTTTACGAGCAGTACTTC
v_gene: TRBV12-3/TRBV12-4; j_gene: TRBJ2-1; d_gene: -; abundance: -; CDR3aa: CASSGPGSEGQFF; CDR3nt: TGTGCCAGCAGTGGTCCGGGTAGCGAGGGGCAGTTCTTC
v_gene: TRBV12-3/TRBV12-4; j_gene: TRBJ2-1; d_gene: TRBD2; abundance: -; CDR3aa: CASSRLAPDNEQFF; CDR3nt: TGTGCCAGCAGTCGACTAGCGCCCGACAATGAGCAGTTCTTC
v_gene: TRBV5-1; j_gene: TRBJ2-3; d_gene: TRBD2; abundance: -; CDR3aa: CASSLGAGGPVDTQYF; CDR3nt: TGCGCCAGCAGCTTGGGGGCGGGGGGGCCGGTAGATACGCAGTATTTT
v_gene: TRBV5-1; j_gene: TRBJ2-7; d_gene: TRBD1; abundance: -; CDR3aa: CASSWRGQVEEQYF; CDR3nt: TGCGCCAGCAGCTGGAGGGGACAGGTGGAGGAGCAGTACTTC
v_gene: TRBV12-3/TRBV12-4; j_gene: TRBJ2-1; d_gene: TRBD2; abundance: -; CDR3aa: CASSLSGVGGLEFF; CDR3nt: TGTGCCAGCAGTTTATCCGGTGTGGGAGGGCTCGAGTTCTTC
v_gene: TRBV25-1; j_gene: TRBJ1-5; d_gene: -; abundance: -; CDR3aa: CASSDAGKQPQHF; CDR3nt: TGTGCCAGCAGTGACGCAGGGAAACAGCCCCAGCATTTT
v_gene: TRBV10-3; j_gene: TRBJ2-1; d_gene: TRBD2; abundance: -; CDR3aa: CATWTSGLGNEQFF; CDR3nt: TGTGCCACCTGGACTAGCGGGCTCGGTAATGAGCAGTTCTTC
v_gene: TRBV6-5; j_gene: TRBJ2-7; d_gene: -; abundance: few; CDR3aa: CASSSGGSAYEQYF; CDR3nt: TGTGCCAGCAGTTCAGGTGGGAGCGCCTACGAGCAGTACTTC
v_gene: TRBV20-1; j_gene: TRBJ1-2; d_gene: -; abundance: few; CDR3aa: CSARDAGNYGYTF; CDR3nt: TGCAGTGCTAGAGATGCAGGGAACTATGGCTACACCTTC
v_gene: TRBV7-9; j_gene: TRBJ2-7; d_gene: -; abundance: many; CDR3aa: CASSLDWNGNEQYF; CDR3nt: TGTGCCAGCAGCTTAGATTGGAACGGGAACGAGCAGTACTTC
v_gene: TRBV7-9; j_gene: TRBJ2-3; d_gene: -; abundance: -; CDR3aa: CASSLGGDAQYF; CDR3nt: TGTGCCAGCAGCTTAGGAGGGGACGCGCAGTATTTT
v_gene: TRBV28; j_gene: TRBJ1-4; d_gene: -; abundance: few; CDR3aa: CASRGGRNEKLFF; CDR3nt: TGTGCCAGCAGAGGGGGGCGTAATGAAAAACTGTTTTTT